This T cell receptor beta chain was identified in a study of breast tumors, draining lymph nodes, adjacent tissues. TCRdb redid the calling of the multiplex PCR reads with MiXCR, one entry per CDR3 protein. Counted here are 200,000 or so distinct CDR3 sequences, approximately 30% occurring once; the ten biggest clones make up roughly 4.3%. On this clonotype: Its antigen is as yet unknown. Germline is not matched at one junction end, which may reflect a read error.

Study results and caveats: Luminal-like breast cancer showed significantly greater tumor-nontumor repertoire similarity than basal-like breast cancer did.

The CDR3 is 11 amino acids. Germline V lookup: CDR1 DFQATT, CDR2 SNEGSKA (reference sequence). Samples came from axillary lymph nodes draining the breast cancer. The specimen was axillary lymph node tissue. V is TRBV20-1 and J is TRBJ2-5; 9 bases map to TRBD2. This TCR was sampled from a female donor with breast cancer. Some clones in this sample may be carry-over from other donors' samples. CDR3 DNA sequence: TGCAGTGCTCCAGGACTAGCGACCCAGTCCTTC. This translates into CSAPGLATQSF.